This T cell receptor beta chain was found in a study of blood T cell repertoires in COVID-19. Study as a whole: COVID-19 samples collected from the United States, Italy and Spain covered acute and convalescent phases. The cDNA or gDNA used as material had been derived from T cells, B-cell-depleted T cells, or PBMCs.

V lost 6 bases, J lost 7 bases, and 12 bases stayed unmatched. CDR1 is SGHTA, CDR2 FQGNSA, per germline. The length of the CDR3 is 14 residues. Original methodology: Quantification of nucleated cells was approximated via reference gene primer amplification. This table comes from immunoSEQ multiplex PCR, and its TCRdb copy is limited to in-frame clones, with some not included. The V and J calls and clone size were taken over from that table, and D and trimming were inferred from the DNA. The sample gives approximately 300,000 clones, 70% to 90% of which show up once; about 4.6% is in the top ten. Each recovered donor of Cohort 3 presented with two negative PCRs, clearance, or symptom resolution.

The clonotype originates from a man aged 25-40 years who had recovered from COVID-19. J is TRBJ2-7 and V is TRBV7-2, with 7 positions matching TRBD2. The source material was PBMCs or T cells enriched from blood (not recorded which). The CDR3 DNA reads as TGTGCCAGCAGAAAAACCGGCGGGGGTTGGGAGCAGTACTTC. It translates to CASRKTGGGWEQYF.